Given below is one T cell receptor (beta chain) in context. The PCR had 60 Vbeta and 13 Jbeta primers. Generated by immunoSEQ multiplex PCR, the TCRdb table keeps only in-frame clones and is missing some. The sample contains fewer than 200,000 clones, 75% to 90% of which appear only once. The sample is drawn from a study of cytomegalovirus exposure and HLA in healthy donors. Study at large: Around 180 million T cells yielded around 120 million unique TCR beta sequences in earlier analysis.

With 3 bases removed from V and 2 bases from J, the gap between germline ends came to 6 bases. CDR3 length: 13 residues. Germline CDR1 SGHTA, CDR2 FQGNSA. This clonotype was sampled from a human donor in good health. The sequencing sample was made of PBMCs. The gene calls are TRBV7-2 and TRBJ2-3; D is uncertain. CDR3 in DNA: TGTGCCAGCAGCTTTACTATCACAGATACGCAGTATTTT. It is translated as CASSFTITDTQYF.